A selection of T cell receptor beta chains follows, all from one sample in a study of T cell responses to AZD1222 COVID-19 vaccine. The protocol was immunoSEQ multiplex PCR, while the TCRdb copy is restricted to in-frame clones and leaves out a portion. The sample lists 120,000 to 150,000 clones, roughly 87% seen once, with around 5% in the top ten. Material: peripheral blood, obtained on day 0 of AZD1222 vaccination. These receptor sequences come from an adult in good health. The conserved cysteine and the conserved F or W are not part of the CDR3 here. The order of the fields is V gene, CDR3 protein.

>TRBV4-3
ASSQEPLGFGNTEAF
>TRBV4-3
ASSQVQRGPWDGYT
>TRBV5-8
ASSVEYSNQPQH
>TRBV4-2
ASSQGPGYYGYT
>TRBV29-1
SATFSSGANVLT
>TRBV7-2
ASSFTSGSYNEQF
>TRBV27
ASSRERPYNSPLH
>TRBV4-1
ASSPLFSGAPTGELF
>TRBV20-1
SASEASGRINTGELF
>TRBV6-6
ASSPMTDTQY
>TRBV12-3/TRBV12-4
ASNRAGTDTQY